A single sample is the source of the 5 T cell receptor beta chains below, sequenced in a study of CD8+ T cells in alopecia areata. Treatment: oral pan-JAK inhibitor, 5-10 mg twice daily. Sequencing used cDNA as its template, made by extracting RNA and reverse transcribing it. Measured with immunoSEQ multiplex PCR; TCRdb has only the in-frame clones, and not every one. Of about 180,000 clones listed, about 61% are singletons. The sample consisted of CD4+ T cells sorted from blood, taken between weeks 55 and 65, from a patient treated with tofacitinib. Receptor source: a human donor with alopecia areata.

This sequence joins TRBV7-9 and TRBJ2-1; D perhaps matches TRBD2 (6 bases). Trimming took off 6 bases at V and 9 bases at J, with 27 bases between the two ends. This CDR3 region has 17 residues. Per germline, CDR1 SEHNR and CDR2 FQNEAQ (reference sequence). The CDR3 is CASSTTRQAGTRSEQFF. The CDR3 DNA reads as TGTGCCAGCAGTACCACCCGGCAGGCGGGGACGAGGAGTGAGCAGTTCTTC.

Turning to this clone: Other DNA sequences of this sample code for an identical CDR3. The chain carries TRBV29-1 and TRBJ2-3; TRBD2 aligns across 9 bases. This CDR3 is built from 13 residues. With 6 bases clipped from V and 1 base from J, the junction kept 2 bases outside the gene matches. From germline, CDR1 is SQVTM and CDR2 ANQGSEA. The CDR3 DNA reads as TGCAGCGTACGACTAGCGGGCACAGATACGCAGTATTTT. It is translated as CSVRLAGTDTQYF.

The chain employs TRBV2 and TRBJ2-7; tentatively, D is TRBD1 (5 bases). CDR1 is SNHLY, CDR2 FYNNEI, per germline. V was pared by 6 bases and J by 2 bases, with 17 bases between. The CDR3 is 15 amino acids. The CDR3 sequence: CASRSPRTRPYEQYF. The CDR3, as DNA: TGTGCCAGCAGGTCGCCTCGGACAAGACCCTACGAGCAGTACTTC.

This clone occurred a few times. The rearrangement links TRBV29-1 to TRBJ2-7; D remains unclear. CDR3 length: 12 residues. V lost 5 bases, J lost 2 bases, and 10 bases lay in between. Germline values: CDR1 SQVTM, CDR2 ANQGSEA. In nucleotides, the CDR3 is TGCAGCGTTCATGACTCCCCCTACGAGCAGTACTTC. The encoded protein is CSVHDSPYEQYF.

In this sample, this clone turned up a few times. The V and J genes are TRBV25-1 and TRBJ1-6; D call uncertain. This CDR3 has 13 amino acids. Germline lookup yields CDR1 MGHDK and CDR2 SYGVNS. V was clipped by 6 bases and J by 9 bases, with 12 bases between them. The CDR3 region has the DNA TGTGCCAGCAGGGACCAGCAGTTTTCACCCCTCCACTTT. Its translation is CASRDQQFSPLHF. The complete variable domain, with remaining parts taken from reference TRBV25-1 and TRBJ1-6, reads EADIYQTPRYLVIGTGKKITLECSQTMGHDKMYWYQQDPGMELHLIHYSYGVNSTEKGDLSSESTVSRIRTEHFPLTLESARPSHTSQYLCASRDQQFSPLHFGNGTRLTVT.